This TCR beta chain was found in a study of blood T cell repertoires in COVID-19. Original handling: Cell counts per sample came from amplifying reference gene primers. Repertoires were generated with immunoSEQ multiplex PCR, while TCRdb's copy carries only in-frame clones and drops some. V and J calls and clone size come straight from that table; D and trimming were deduced from the DNA. Among 75,000 to 90,000 clones listed, about 90% were seen once. V trimming: 6 bases; J trimming: 1 base; junction bases outside the gene matches: 3. There are 15 residues in the CDR3. Germline V lookup: CDR1 SGHTA, CDR2 FQGNSA.

The source of this sequence is a human donor in a cohort sampled during active COVID-19. The chain employs TRBV7-2 and TRBJ1-6; 7 positions agree with TRBD1. The specimen sequenced was peripheral blood. DNA for the CDR3: TGTGCCAGCAGACCGACAGGGTCCTATAATTCACCCCTCCACTTT. Its protein product is CASRPTGSYNSPLHF.